One and the same sample provided the 20 T cell receptor beta chains below, sequenced in a study of radiation and T cells in renal cell carcinoma. Time point denoted: blood 2 weeks post-SBRT. Stated treatment: 15 Gy SBRT to primary tumor, nephrectomy 4 weeks later. The protocol was immunoSEQ multiplex PCR, while the TCRdb copy is restricted to in-frame clones and leaves out a portion. The sample includes 100,000 to 150,000 clones, around nine tenths of them seen just once. The source was blood, collected from a patient whose treatment included radiotherapy and nephrectomy. These receptors were obtained from a woman between 65 and 79 years old with renal cell carcinoma.

This rearrangement joins TRBV7-9 to TRBJ2-1; tentatively, D is TRBD2 (5 bases). This CDR3 spans 13 amino acids. Trimming shortened V by 5 bases and J by 7 bases, and 12 bases separated the two germline ends. Looked up from germline, CDR1 is SEHNR and CDR2 is FQNEAQ (reference sequence). The CDR3 DNA is TGTGCCAGCAGCCGAACCGGGGTGAATGAGCAGTTCTTC. Translated, it gives CASSRTGVNEQFF.

The rearrangement joins TRBV9 to TRBJ1-3, with 7 bases identical to TRBD1. Looked up from germline, CDR1 is SGDLS and CDR2 is YYNGEE. The V segment lost 6 bases and the J segment 2 bases; nucleotides outside the gene matches: 8. The CDR3 loop spans 15 amino acids. The CDR3 is CASTPTGQAGNTIYF. The CDR3 nucleotides read TGTGCCAGCACCCCGACAGGACAGGCTGGAAACACCATATATTTT.

The J gene is TRBJ2-1, the V gene TRBV4-2; D is perhaps TRBD2 (7 bases). Germline-derived CDR1 and CDR2 are LGHNA and YNFKEQ. Trimming pared 3 bases from V and 5 bases from J, leaving 23 bases between. This CDR3 spans 18 amino acids. CDR3 residues: CASSQRAWGGPNHNEQFF. CDR3 sequence (DNA): TGTGCCAGCAGCCAGAGGGCTTGGGGGGGGCCTAATCACAATGAGCAGTTCTTC.

The count of this clone is one. The gene calls are TRBV19 and TRBJ2-7; D may be TRBD2 (5 bases). The CDR3 contains 16 residues. Germline V lookup: CDR1 LNHDA, CDR2 SQIVND (reference sequence). Trimming took off 2 bases at V and 0 bases at J, with 14 bases between the two ends. CDR3 sequence reads: CASSIPRGSSSYEQYF. CDR3 DNA: TGTGCCAGTAGTATACCAAGAGGGTCGAGCTCCTACGAGCAGTACTTC.

CDR3 loop: CASKNYLERAFF. The CDR3 DNA reads as TGTGCCAGCAAAAACTACCTCGAGAGAGCTTTCTTT. The V gene is TRBV2, the J gene TRBJ1-1; D uncertain. CDR1 and CDR2 from the germline V gene are SNHLY and FYNNEI. The CDR3 has 12 amino acids. Trimming took off 7 bases at V and 10 bases at J, with 16 bases between the two ends.

The chain has TRBV4-1 and TRBJ2-5; D remains unclear. CDR1 and CDR2 (germline): MGHRA, YSYEKL. The CDR3 has 13 amino acids. V lost 4 bases to trimming and J lost 2 bases, with 8 bases between them. This CDR3 is CASSPTRQETQYF. The CDR3 nucleotides are TGCGCCAGCAGCCCGACTCGGCAAGAGACCCAGTACTTC.

The gene calls are TRBV6-6 and TRBJ1-4; D possibly corresponds to TRBD1 (5 bases). Germline CDR1 MNHNY, CDR2 SVGAGI (reference sequence). This CDR3 has 16 amino acids. Deletions cut 2 bases from V and 4 bases from J, with 14 bases between. In DNA form, the CDR3 reads TGTGCCAGCAGTTACCCCACAGGAGCCCGTAATGAAAAACTGTTTTTT. Its translation: CASSYPTGARNEKLFF.

This chain connects TRBV2 to TRBJ2-5; D gene unclear. This CDR3 is 14 amino acids long. The germline CDR1 and CDR2 sequences are SNHLY and FYNNEI. V gave up 6 bases and J gave up 0 bases, with 11 bases separating them. The CDR3 DNA is TGTGCCAGCAGGTACACGCTGTACCAAGAGACCCAGTACTTC. This codes for CASRYTLYQETQYF.

The chain combines TRBV6-5 with TRBJ1-2; D is uncertain. Trimming removed 6 bases at V and 5 bases at J, with 13 bases between. Germline V lookup: CDR1 MNHEY, CDR2 SVGAGI. CDR3 length: 13 residues. The CDR3 region has the DNA TGTGCCAGCAGCCCAACACTAGTTTATGGCTACACCTTC. This codes for CASSPTLVYGYTF.

CDR3 nucleotides: TGTGCCAGCAGTGAACGAGTGGCTCCCATGAAAGATACGCAGTATTTT. Amino acid sequence: CASSERVAPMKDTQYF. The chain has TRBV2 and TRBJ2-3; D gene ambiguous. CDR3 length equals 16 residues. V lost 2 bases to trimming and J lost 5 bases, with 17 bases between them. The germline gives CDR1 SNHLY, CDR2 FYNNEI.

The V gene is TRBV27, the J gene TRBJ1-6, with a weak D call TRBD1 (6 bases). There are 15 residues in the CDR3. Trimming took off 6 bases at V and 7 bases at J, with 16 bases between the two ends. The germline V gene encodes CDR1 MNHEY and CDR2 SMNVEV (reference sequence). Here the CDR3 DNA reads TGTGCCAGCAGCCTCACAGGGATCGGCAATTCACCCCTCCACTTT. Translating gives CASSLTGIGNSPLHF.

The rearrangement uses TRBV7-2 and TRBJ2-5; 13 bases match TRBD2. The CDR3 consists of 20 residues. CDR1 SGHTA and CDR2 FQGNSA come from the germline V gene. V was pared by 0 bases and J by 5 bases, with 15 bases of the junction left unmatched. CDR3 protein: CASSLAGLAGANIERETQYF. The CDR3 DNA sequence: TGTGCCAGCAGCTTAGCTGGACTAGCGGGGGCCAATATCGAGCGGGAGACCCAGTACTTC.

V and J are TRBV6-5 and TRBJ2-7; perhaps TRBD2 as D (5 bases). The CDR3 totals 15 residues. The V gene's germline CDR1 is MNHEY and CDR2 SVGAGI. V dropped 4 bases and J dropped 7 bases, with 20 bases sitting between them. CDR3: CASSSLGERIREQYF. CDR3 nucleotides: TGTGCCAGCAGTTCCTTGGGTGAGCGGATTAGGGAGCAGTACTTC.

This chain connects TRBV14 to TRBJ2-6, with D tentatively TRBD2 (6 bases). Per the germline V gene, CDR1 is SGHDN and CDR2 is FVKESK. The length of the CDR3 is 18 residues. Trimming took off 1 base at V and 0 bases at J, with 13 bases between the two ends. The CDR3 loop is CASSQVRGLSSGANVLTF. The DNA for the CDR3 is TGTGCCAGCAGCCAAGTGCGGGGTCTCAGCTCTGGGGCCAACGTCCTGACTTTC.

This clone was found once. J is TRBJ1-3 and V is TRBV6-5; D uncertain. V lost 6 bases to trimming and J lost 3 bases, with 15 bases between them. In germline, CDR1 is MNHEY, CDR2 SVGAGI. The CDR3 loop spans 15 amino acids. This chain's CDR3 is CASRSGRQYGNTIYF. DNA for the CDR3: TGTGCCAGCAGGTCGGGCCGTCAGTATGGAAACACCATATATTTT.

The gene calls are TRBV9 and TRBJ1-2, with 8 bases that match TRBD1. Unmatched junction bases numbered 8, after V lost 3 bases and J lost 7 bases. CDR1 SGDLS and CDR2 YYNGEE come from the germline V gene. The CDR3 contains 14 residues. The CDR3 nucleotides read TGTGCCAGCAGCGCGCAGGGGGCGCGGTTTGGCTACACCTTC. Its translation: CASSAQGARFGYTF.

This clone was found a few times. The chain is built from TRBV18 and TRBJ1-1, with unresolved D. Trimming took off 4 bases at V and 7 bases at J, with 7 bases between the two ends. Germline CDR1 is KGHSH and CDR2 is LQKENI. This CDR3 contains 11 residues. The chain's CDR3 is CASSQVDEAFF. The CDR3 nucleotides read TGTGCCAGCTCACAGGTAGATGAAGCTTTCTTT.

This chain connects TRBV19 to TRBJ2-7, with TRBD1 identical over 8 bases. The trim removed 6 bases at V and 3 bases at J, leaving 10 bases unmatched. From germline, CDR1 is LNHDA and CDR2 SQIVND (reference sequence). The CDR3 length is 15 residues. The CDR3 DNA follows: TGTGCCAGTAGAGAATTGCAGGGGGCAGGCTACGAGCAGTACTTC. This encodes CASRELQGAGYEQYF.

The chain recombines TRBV28 with TRBJ1-2; 7 bases are shared with TRBD1. The CDR3 is made up of 14 amino acids. V shed 6 bases, J shed 2 bases, and the junction held 6 bases outside the gene matches. CDR1 is MDHEN, CDR2 SYDVKM, per germline. The CDR3 loop is CASRGLTGNYGYTF. Here the CDR3 DNA reads TGTGCCAGCAGGGGATTGACAGGGAACTATGGCTACACCTTC.

The chain carries TRBV5-5 and TRBJ2-2, with D perhaps given as TRBD1 or TRBD2 (6 bases each). There are 16 residues in the CDR3. Trimming removed 0 bases at V and 2 bases at J, with 11 bases between. Germline-derived CDR1 and CDR2 are SGHKS and YYEKEE (reference sequence). The CDR3 region is CASSLAGALNTGELFF. CDR3 sequence (DNA): TGTGCCAGCAGCTTGGCGGGGGCATTAAACACCGGGGAGCTGTTTTTT.